Listed below are T cell receptor beta chains from one sample, sequenced in a study of shared clonotypes between healthy human individuals. The assay was immunoSEQ multiplex PCR, and TCRdb's table has in-frame clones only and misses some. The table has about 680,000 clones, around three quarters seen once. The sequenced sample was memory CD4+ T cells sorted from blood. Receptor source: a woman between 25 and 40 years old in good health. CDR3s include the opening cysteine and the closing phenylalanine or tryptophan. D genes are given only for firm matches. Not every row has a clone size; where given, it reads once, few, many or a size class.

D gene: TRBD2; clone size: -; J gene: TRBJ2-5; V gene: TRBV4-2; CDR3 protein: CASSAGLDQETQYF; CDR3 DNA: TGTGCCAGCAGTGCTGGACTAGACCAAGAGACCCAGTACTTC
D gene: -; clone size: -; J gene: TRBJ1-4; V gene: TRBV10-1; CDR3 protein: CASQDSLNEKLFF; CDR3 DNA: TGCGCCAGCCAAGACAGCCTTAATGAAAAACTGTTTTTT
D gene: TRBD1; clone size: -; J gene: TRBJ1-2; V gene: TRBV25-1; CDR3 protein: CASSWTGPTYGYTF; CDR3 DNA: TGTGCCAGCAGTTGGACAGGGCCCACCTATGGCTACACCTTC
D gene: -; clone size: -; J gene: TRBJ2-1; V gene: TRBV10-3; CDR3 protein: CAISDETGDNEQFF; CDR3 DNA: TGTGCCATCAGTGACGAGACTGGAGACAATGAGCAGTTCTTC
D gene: -; clone size: few; J gene: TRBJ2-4; V gene: TRBV4-1; CDR3 protein: CASSLSFMGERLAKNIQYF; CDR3 DNA: TGCGCCAGCAGCCTCTCATTCATGGGGGAGCGACTAGCCAAAAACATTCAGTACTTC
D gene: -; clone size: -; J gene: TRBJ2-3; V gene: TRBV18; CDR3 protein: CASSKTSTDTQYF; CDR3 DNA: TGTGCCAGCTCAAAGACTAGCACAGATACGCAGTATTTT
D gene: TRBD2; clone size: few; J gene: TRBJ2-3; V gene: TRBV7-2; CDR3 protein: CASSRLAGGKDTQYF; CDR3 DNA: TGTGCCAGCAGCCGACTAGCGGGAGGCAAAGATACGCAGTATTTT
D gene: -; clone size: -; J gene: TRBJ1-5; V gene: TRBV28; CDR3 protein: CASSFGPQPQHF; CDR3 DNA: TGTGCCAGCAGTTTCGGGCCTCAGCCCCAGCATTTT
D gene: -; clone size: -; J gene: TRBJ1-1; V gene: TRBV6-5; CDR3 protein: CASRTHRNTEAFF; CDR3 DNA: TGTGCCAGCAGGACACACAGGAACACTGAAGCTTTCTTT
D gene: -; clone size: -; J gene: TRBJ2-5; V gene: TRBV9; CDR3 protein: CASSVGGLEETQYF; CDR3 DNA: TGTGCCAGCAGCGTAGGCGGGCTCGAAGAGACCCAGTACTTC
D gene: -; clone size: -; J gene: TRBJ2-7; V gene: TRBV7-9; CDR3 protein: CASSSGTVGWGEQYF; CDR3 DNA: TGTGCCAGCAGCTCCGGCACGGTTGGGTGGGGCGAGCAGTACTTC
D gene: TRBD1; clone size: once; J gene: TRBJ1-5; V gene: TRBV5-1; CDR3 protein: CASSLEGTGLGQPQHF; CDR3 DNA: TGCGCCAGCAGCTTGGAAGGGACAGGGCTTGGTCAGCCCCAGCATTTT
D gene: TRBD2; clone size: once; J gene: TRBJ2-7; V gene: TRBV28; CDR3 protein: CASSRLAGGNEQYF; CDR3 DNA: TGTGCCAGCAGTCGACTAGCGGGAGGTAATGAGCAGTACTTC
D gene: -; clone size: -; J gene: TRBJ2-3; V gene: TRBV4-1; CDR3 protein: CASSQPGAGGTDTQYF; CDR3 DNA: TGCGCCAGCAGCCAACCTGGGGCAGGGGGCACAGATACGCAGTATTTT
D gene: -; clone size: once; J gene: TRBJ2-3; V gene: TRBV2; CDR3 protein: CASNRRTSTDTQYF; CDR3 DNA: TGTGCCAGCAACAGGCGGACTAGCACAGATACGCAGTATTTT
D gene: TRBD1; clone size: -; J gene: TRBJ1-5; V gene: TRBV2; CDR3 protein: CASSGAGGGSQPQHF; CDR3 DNA: TGTGCCAGCAGTGGCGCAGGGGGCGGCAGTCAGCCCCAGCATTTT
D gene: -; clone size: once; J gene: TRBJ2-5; V gene: TRBV4-1; CDR3 protein: CASSQLVREETQYF; CDR3 DNA: TGCGCCAGCAGCCAATTGGTTCGGGAGGAGACCCAGTACTTC
D gene: -; clone size: -; J gene: TRBJ1-1; V gene: TRBV18; CDR3 protein: CASSPPADTEAFF; CDR3 DNA: TGTGCCAGCTCACCCCCAGCAGACACTGAAGCTTTCTTT
D gene: TRBD1; clone size: -; J gene: TRBJ2-1; V gene: TRBV7-9; CDR3 protein: CASSSGTGDHNEQFF; CDR3 DNA: TGTGCCAGCAGCTCCGGGACAGGGGACCACAATGAGCAGTTCTTC
D gene: TRBD2; clone size: -; J gene: TRBJ2-7; V gene: TRBV28; CDR3 protein: CASSLGGSRYEQYF; CDR3 DNA: TGTGCCAGCAGTTTAGGCGGGAGCCGCTACGAGCAGTACTTC
D gene: -; clone size: -; J gene: TRBJ1-3; V gene: TRBV13; CDR3 protein: CASRLSGESIYF; CDR3 DNA: TGTGCCAGCAGGCTAAGTGGGGAGTCCATATATTTT